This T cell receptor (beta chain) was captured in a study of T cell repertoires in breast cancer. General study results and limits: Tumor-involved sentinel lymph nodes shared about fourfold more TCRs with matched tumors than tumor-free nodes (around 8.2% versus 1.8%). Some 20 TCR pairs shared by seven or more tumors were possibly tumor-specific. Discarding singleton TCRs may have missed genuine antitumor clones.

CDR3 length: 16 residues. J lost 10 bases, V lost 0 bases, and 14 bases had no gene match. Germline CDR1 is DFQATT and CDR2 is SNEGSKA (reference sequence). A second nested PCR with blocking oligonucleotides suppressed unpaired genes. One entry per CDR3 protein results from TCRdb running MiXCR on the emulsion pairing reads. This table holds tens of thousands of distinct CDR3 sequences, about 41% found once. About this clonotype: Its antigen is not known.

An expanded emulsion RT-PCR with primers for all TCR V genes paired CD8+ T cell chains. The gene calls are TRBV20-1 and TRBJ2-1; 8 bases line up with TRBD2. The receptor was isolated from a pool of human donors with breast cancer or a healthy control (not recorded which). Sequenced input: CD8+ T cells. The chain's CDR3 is CSARDPGGRAGGEQFF. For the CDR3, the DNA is TGCAGTGCTAGAGATCCGGGAGGGAGGGCCGGCGGCGAGCAGTTCTTC.